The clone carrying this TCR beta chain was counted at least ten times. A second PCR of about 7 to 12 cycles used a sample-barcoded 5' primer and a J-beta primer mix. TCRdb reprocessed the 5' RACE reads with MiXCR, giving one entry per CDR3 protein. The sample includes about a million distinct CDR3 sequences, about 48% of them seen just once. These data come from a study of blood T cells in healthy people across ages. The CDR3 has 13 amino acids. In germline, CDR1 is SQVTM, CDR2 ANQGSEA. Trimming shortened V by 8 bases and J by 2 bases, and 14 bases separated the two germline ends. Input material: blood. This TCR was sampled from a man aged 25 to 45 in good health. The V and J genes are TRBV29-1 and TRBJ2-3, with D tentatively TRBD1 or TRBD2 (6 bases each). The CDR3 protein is CSTEGGPTDTQYF. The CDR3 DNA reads TGCAGCACGGAAGGGGGGCCCACAGATACGCAGTATTTT.